This T cell receptor beta chain was identified in a study of T-cell memory formation after mild COVID-19. Study observations and caveats: Largely, contracting CD4+ clones fell within CM and EM, and contracting CD8+ clones within EMRA. Among clones contracting day 15 to 85, CD4/CD8 was balanced, whereas later expanders leaned CD4+.

The CDR3 covers 13 residues. Germline V gene lookup returns CDR1 SGHKS and CDR2 YYEKEE (reference sequence). V shed 1 base and J shed 9 bases, with 11 bases lying between them. This clonotype appeared a few times. Its antigen is currently unknown. TCRdb redid the calling of the 5' RACE reads with MiXCR, one entry per CDR3 protein. The sample lists 150,000 to 200,000 distinct CDR3 sequences; around 30% were seen once. V and J are TRBV5-5 and TRBJ2-1; D may be TRBD2 (7 bases). This TCR derives from an adult woman who had mild COVID-19 (a few samples of this study predate the infection). Cell type and time point are not known. Material: PBMCs or a T cell subset sorted from them (not recorded which). The CDR3 spells CASSLRGGGEQFF. CDR3 sequence (DNA): TGTGCCAGCAGCTTGAGGGGGGGTGGTGAGCAGTTCTTC.